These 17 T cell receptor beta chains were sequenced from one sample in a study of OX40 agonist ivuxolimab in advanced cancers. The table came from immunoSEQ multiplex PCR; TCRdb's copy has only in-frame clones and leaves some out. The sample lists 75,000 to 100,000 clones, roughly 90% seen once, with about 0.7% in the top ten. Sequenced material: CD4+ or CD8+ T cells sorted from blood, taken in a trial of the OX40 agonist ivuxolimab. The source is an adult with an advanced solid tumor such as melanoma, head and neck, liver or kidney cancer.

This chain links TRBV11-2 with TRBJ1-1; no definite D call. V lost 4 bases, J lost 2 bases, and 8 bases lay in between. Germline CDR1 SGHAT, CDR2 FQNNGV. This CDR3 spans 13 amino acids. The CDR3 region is CASSSWTNTEAFF. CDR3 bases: TGTGCCAGCAGCTCTTGGACCAACACTGAAGCTTTCTTT. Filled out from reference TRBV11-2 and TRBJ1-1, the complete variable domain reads EAGVAQSPRYKIIEKRQSVAFWCNPISGHATLYWYQQILGQGPKLLIQFQNNGVVDDSQLPKDRFSAERLKGVDSTLKIQPAKLEDSAVYLCASSSWTNTEAFFGQGTRLTVV.

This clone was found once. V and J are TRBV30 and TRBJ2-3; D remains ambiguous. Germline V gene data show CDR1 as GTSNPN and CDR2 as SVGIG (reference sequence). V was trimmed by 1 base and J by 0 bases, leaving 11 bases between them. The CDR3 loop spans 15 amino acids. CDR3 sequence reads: CAWSASILSTDTQYF. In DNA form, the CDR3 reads TGTGCCTGGAGTGCCTCTATCCTGAGCACAGATACGCAGTATTTT.

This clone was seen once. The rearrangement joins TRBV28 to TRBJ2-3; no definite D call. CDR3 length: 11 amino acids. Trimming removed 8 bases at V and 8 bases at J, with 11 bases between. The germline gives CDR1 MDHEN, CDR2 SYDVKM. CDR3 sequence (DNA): TGTGCCAGCTACACCCCCCTTACGCAGTATTTT. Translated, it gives CASYTPLTQYF.

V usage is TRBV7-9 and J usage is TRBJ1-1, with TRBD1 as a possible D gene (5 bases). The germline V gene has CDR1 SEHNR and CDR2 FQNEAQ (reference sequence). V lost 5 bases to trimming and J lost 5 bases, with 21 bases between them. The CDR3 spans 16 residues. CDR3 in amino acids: CASSPPIGEGNTEAFF. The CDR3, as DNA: TGTGCCAGCAGCCCCCCGATAGGGGAGGGGAATACTGAAGCTTTCTTT.

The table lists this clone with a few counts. The CDR3 loop is CASRSRAGGDTQYF. The CDR3 DNA sequence: TGCGCCAGCAGATCGCGGGCCGGCGGCGATACGCAGTATTTT. The chain recombines TRBV5-1 with TRBJ2-3; a possible D gene is TRBD2 (5 bases). Germline V gives CDR1 SGHRS, CDR2 YFSETQ. This CDR3 has 14 residues. V lost 5 bases to trimming and J lost 6 bases, with 16 bases between them.

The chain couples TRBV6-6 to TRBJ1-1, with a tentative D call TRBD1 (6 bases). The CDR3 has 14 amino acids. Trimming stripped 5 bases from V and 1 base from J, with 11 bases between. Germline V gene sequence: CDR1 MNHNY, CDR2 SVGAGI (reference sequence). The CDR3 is CASSIRTANTEAFF. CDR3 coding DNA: TGTGCCAGCAGTATTAGGACAGCGAACACTGAAGCTTTCTTT.

The CDR3 region has the DNA TGTGCCAGCAGCCCAGGGGGGACGGGGTGGGCCCAGTACTTC. Protein: CASSPGGTGWAQYF. V is TRBV11-2 and J is TRBJ2-5, with D tentatively TRBD1 (7 bases). CDR3 length: 14 amino acids. Trimming left V 5 bases short and J 9 bases short, with 19 bases between. Germline CDR1 reads SGHAT; CDR2 reads FQNNGV.

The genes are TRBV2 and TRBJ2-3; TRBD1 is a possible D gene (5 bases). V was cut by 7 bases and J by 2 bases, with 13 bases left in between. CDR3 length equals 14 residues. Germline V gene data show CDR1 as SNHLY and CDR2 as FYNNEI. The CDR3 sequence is CASTLIQATDTQYF. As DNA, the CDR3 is TGTGCCAGCACCCTCATACAGGCCACAGATACGCAGTATTTT.

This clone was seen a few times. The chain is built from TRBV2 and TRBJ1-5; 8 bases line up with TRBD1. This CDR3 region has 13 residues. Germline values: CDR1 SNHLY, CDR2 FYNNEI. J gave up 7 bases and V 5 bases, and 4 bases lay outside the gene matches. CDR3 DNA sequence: TGTGCCAGCAGTCCACAGGGGGGGCAGCCCCAGCATTTT. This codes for CASSPQGGQPQHF.

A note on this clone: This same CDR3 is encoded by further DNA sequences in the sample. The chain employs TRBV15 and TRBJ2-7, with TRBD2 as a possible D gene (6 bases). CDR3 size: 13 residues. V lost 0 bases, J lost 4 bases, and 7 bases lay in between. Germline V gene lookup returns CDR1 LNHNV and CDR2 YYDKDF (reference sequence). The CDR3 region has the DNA TGTGCCACCAGCAGAGATCGGGGGTACGAGCAGTACTTC. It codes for CATSRDRGYEQYF.

The CDR3 DNA is TGTGCCAGCAGTGAAGTTGGGTCCTCCTACAATGAGCAGTTCTTC. Its protein product is CASSEVGSSYNEQFF. The rearrangement links TRBV25-1 to TRBJ2-1; D not certain. V gave up 2 bases and J gave up 0 bases, with 8 bases separating them. Germline values: CDR1 MGHDK, CDR2 SYGVNS. The CDR3 totals 15 residues. Drawing the rest from reference TRBV25-1 and TRBJ2-1, the complete variable domain is EADIYQTPRYLVIGTGKKITLECSQTMGHDKMYWYQQDPGMELHLIHYSYGVNSTEKGDLSSESTVSRIRTEHFPLTLESARPSHTSQYLCASSEVGSSYNEQFFGPGTRLTVL.

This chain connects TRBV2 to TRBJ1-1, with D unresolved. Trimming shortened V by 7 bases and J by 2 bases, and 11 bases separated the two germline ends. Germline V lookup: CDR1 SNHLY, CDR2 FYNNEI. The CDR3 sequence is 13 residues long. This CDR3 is CASISSVNTEAFF. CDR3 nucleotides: TGTGCCAGCATAAGCTCCGTTAACACTGAAGCTTTCTTT.

This chain's CDR3 is CASSVPFNLLSGEQYF. The CDR3 DNA reads TGTGCCAGCAGTGTACCCTTTAACCTCCTATCGGGGGAGCAGTACTTC. The rearrangement links TRBV28 to TRBJ2-7; D is possibly TRBD2 (5 bases). Germline V lookup: CDR1 MDHEN, CDR2 SYDVKM. This CDR3 region has 16 residues. The V end was cut by 5 bases, the J end by 7 bases, with 24 bases between.

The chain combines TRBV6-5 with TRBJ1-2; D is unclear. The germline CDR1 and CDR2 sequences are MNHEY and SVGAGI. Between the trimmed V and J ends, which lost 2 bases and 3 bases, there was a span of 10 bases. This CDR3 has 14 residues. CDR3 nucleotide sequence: TGTGCCAGCAGTTACGACGGCAACGACTATGGCTACACCTTC. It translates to CASSYDGNDYGYTF.

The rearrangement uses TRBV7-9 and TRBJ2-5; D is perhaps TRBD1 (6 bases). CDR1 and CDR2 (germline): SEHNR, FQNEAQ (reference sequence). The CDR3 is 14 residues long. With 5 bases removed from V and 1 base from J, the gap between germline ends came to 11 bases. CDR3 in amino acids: CASSLGTSQETQYF. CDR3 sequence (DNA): TGTGCCAGCAGCCTAGGGACAAGCCAAGAGACCCAGTACTTC.

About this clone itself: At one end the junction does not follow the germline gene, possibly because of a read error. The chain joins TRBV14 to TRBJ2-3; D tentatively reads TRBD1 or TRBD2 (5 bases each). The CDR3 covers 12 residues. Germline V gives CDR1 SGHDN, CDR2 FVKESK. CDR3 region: CASSQFPGTQNF. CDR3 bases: TGTGCCAGCAGCCAATTTCCTGGGACGCAAAATTTT.

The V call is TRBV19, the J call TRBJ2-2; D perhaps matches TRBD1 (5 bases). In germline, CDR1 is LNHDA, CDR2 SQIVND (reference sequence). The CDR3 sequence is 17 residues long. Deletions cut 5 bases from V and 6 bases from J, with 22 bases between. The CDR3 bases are TGTGCCAGTAGTCTACGCATTCGATCAGGGATGGCCGGGGAGCTGTTTTTT. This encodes CASSLRIRSGMAGELFF.